A selection of T cell receptor beta chains follows, all from one sample in a study of control samples from healthy donors and cancer patients. The method was immunoSEQ multiplex PCR; TCRdb's version includes in-frame clones alone and lacks a portion of them. The table lists some 130,000 clones, about 95% of them singletons, with around 3.6% in the top ten. The material sequenced was blood. The receptors originated from a man aged 25-40 years in good health. CDR3s include the opening cysteine and the closing phenylalanine or tryptophan. The D gene is left open where the match is weak. Size values are once, few and many counts, or a class for expanded clones, and some rows have none.

11 - TRBJ1-5 - TRBV2 TGTGCCAGCAGTGCCTTGGGGACCCAGCATTTT CASSALGTQHF
16 - TRBJ2-2 TRBD1 TRBV6-6 TGTGCCAGCAGGGGCGGAGGGACAGGGACCGCCGGGGAGCTGTTTTTT CASRGGGTGTAGELFF
12 - TRBJ2-1 - TRBV14 TGTGCCAGCAGCCAGATAACAGGGTACGAGTTCTTC CASSQITGYEFF
13 - TRBJ2-2 TRBD1 TRBV27 TGTGCCAGCAGCCGGACAGGGGACGGGGAGCTGTTTTTT CASSRTGDGELFF
18 - TRBJ2-6 - TRBV27 TGTGCCAGCAGTTTCTCAACAGGGCCCTTCTCTGGGGCCAACGTCCTGACTTTC CASSFSTGPFSGANVLTF
15 - TRBJ2-1 TRBD2 TRBV5-1 TGCGCCAGCAGCCCGGGGGGGGGCTGGGACAATGAGCAGTTCTTC CASSPGGGWDNEQFF
13 once TRBJ2-1 - TRBV30 TGTGCCTGGAGTGTGGCAGAACACAATGAGCAGTTCTTC CAWSVAEHNEQFF
16 once TRBJ1-2 - TRBV9 TGTGCCAGCAGCCCCCAGCCCCAGGGGACTAACTATGGCTACACCTTC CASSPQPQGTNYGYTF
13 - TRBJ1-6 - TRBV6-5 TGTGCCAGCAGTTACAACGGGGATTCACCCCTCCACTTT CASSYNGDSPLHF
13 - TRBJ2-3 TRBD2 TRBV19 TGTGCCAGTAGTATCGGGGGGAAAGATACGCAGTATTTT CASSIGGKDTQYF
15 - TRBJ2-2 - TRBV27 TGTGCCAGCAGTTTATCGGGCAGGAACACCGGGGAGCTGTTTTTT CASSLSGRNTGELFF
17 - TRBJ2-1 TRBD2 TRBV18 TGTGCCAGCTCACCGACTAGCGGGGTAAGCTCCTACAATGAGCAGTTCTTC CASSPTSGVSSYNEQFF
13 - TRBJ1-1 - TRBV6-5 TGTGCCAGCAGCCCAAACCCAGGGTTGGAAGCTTTCTTT CASSPNPGLEAFF
14 - TRBJ1-4 - TRBV5-1 TGCGCCAGCAGCTGGGGGGAGAGGGATGAAAAACTGTTTTTT CASSWGERDEKLFF
19 - TRBJ1-5 TRBD1 TRBV6-2/TRBV6-3 TGTGCCAGCAGTTACTCGGTGGCTGACGGATACAGGGGCGGGCAGCCCCAGCATTTT CASSYSVADGYRGGQPQHF
14 - TRBJ2-1 - TRBV9 TGTGCCAGCAGCGGGAGGAGCTCCTACAATGAGCAGTTCTTC CASSGRSSYNEQFF
15 - TRBJ2-3 TRBD2 TRBV5-1 TGCGCCAGCAGCTTGGCACTAGCGGGCGTCGATACGCAGTATTTT CASSLALAGVDTQYF
16 few TRBJ1-4 TRBD1 TRBV7-2 TGTGCCAGCAGCTTAGCGGCCGGGACAGGGGGTTGGAAACTGTTTTTT CASSLAAGTGGWKLFF
14 - TRBJ1-2 - TRBV9 TGTGCCAGCAGTGAGGGCTCAGGGCTGTATGGCTACACCTTC CASSEGSGLYGYTF
14 - TRBJ2-2 TRBD2 TRBV9 TGTGCCAGCAGCCCCGGGGGGGTGTCCGGGGAGCTGTTTTTT CASSPGGVSGELFF
23 - TRBJ1-4 - TRBV7-8 TGTGCCAGCAGCCACAAGGCGGAACCCGGGACACCACAACCCCTGGCAACTAATGAAAAACTGTTTTTT CASSHKAEPGTPQPLATNEKLFF